A selection of T cell receptor beta chains follows, all from one sample in a study of high-grade serous ovarian cancer treatment subgroups. Repertoires were generated with immunoSEQ multiplex PCR, while TCRdb's copy carries only in-frame clones and drops some. This table holds about 30,000 clones, approximately 79% found once. Sequencing used tumor tissue. Receptor source: a human donor with high-grade serous ovarian cancer. Each CDR3 is given without its conserved first and last residue. The order of the fields is V gene, J gene, CDR3 protein.

TRBV5-5	TRBJ2-7	ASSLDQGHYEQY
TRBV4-1	TRBJ1-2	ASSQEDSVYGYT
TRBV4-2	-	ASSQDPAAAYEQY
TRBV6-1	TRBJ2-7	AIRNSGDSYEQY
TRBV25-1	TRBJ2-5	ASSEKGAGTQETQY
TRBV5-4	TRBJ2-6	ASSLQGVSGANVLT
TRBV7-2	TRBJ2-7	ASSLSRDHEQY
TRBV27	TRBJ1-2	ASSQRTGDYGYT
TRBV5-4	TRBJ2-5	ASSRRTGLETQY
TRBV19	TRBJ1-5	ASSVSRGRSQPQH
TRBV9	TRBJ2-6	ASSPRGTARAGANVLT
TRBV10-1	TRBJ1-1	ASSDRMNTEAF
TRBV27	TRBJ1-5	ASSYGRGHNQPQH
TRBV7-9	TRBJ1-2	ASSNPITGGSNYGYT
TRBV6-1	TRBJ1-1	ASSEYLSPEAF
TRBV6-6	TRBJ1-4	ASKQGLANEKLF
TRBV4-1	TRBJ2-5	ASSQGRGTGVLQTQY
TRBV9	TRBJ2-7	ASSALGANLGEQY
TRBV9	TRBJ1-5	ASSVGVGQNQPQH
TRBV28	TRBJ2-7	ASSINYEQY
TRBV6-5	TRBJ1-3	ASSFSGSISGNTIY
TRBV5-4	TRBJ2-7	ASSLQRERDEQY
TRBV4-2	-	ASSQGDSYEQY
TRBV27	TRBJ2-7	ASKPGPASFYEQY
TRBV6-1	TRBJ2-7	ASRPTGGDYEQY
TRBV28	TRBJ2-7	ASTSRDAYEQY
TRBV7-3	TRBJ1-1	ASSLSEGNTEAF
TRBV10-3	TRBJ2-5	AISELGLAEETQY
TRBV5-4	TRBJ2-7	ASSSWGQWASYEQY
TRBV9	TRBJ2-3	ASSVRAGADTQY
TRBV2	TRBJ2-2	ASSDRGTGELF
TRBV10-3	TRBJ2-2	AISRVGLAEGTGELF
TRBV5-4	TRBJ2-7	ASSLVGQDYEQY
TRBV5-6	TRBJ2-3	ASSLGRAPTDTQY
TRBV6-4	TRBJ2-3	ASSVETSGTDTQY
TRBV7-9	TRBJ2-1	ASSSSRGRAFWEQF
TRBV19	TRBJ2-2	ASSPTRTGNTGELF
TRBV6-6	TRBJ1-1	ASRWGGSAF
TRBV6-5	TRBJ2-3	ASSYALSSPDTQY
TRBV14	TRBJ2-7	ASSQVLGQAREQY
TRBV2	TRBJ1-4	ASSDGALYEKLF
TRBV2	TRBJ1-2	ASSDGLYGYT
TRBV19	TRBJ2-7	ASSIRPTGTSGVEQY
TRBV5-1	TRBJ2-3	ASSFSGTSGSTSTDTQY
TRBV6-1	TRBJ2-1	ASSEVSLAGGRNEQF
TRBV14	-	ASSPPGLIYEQY
TRBV28	TRBJ2-2	ASSLFGPPGELF
TRBV5-6	TRBJ2-2	ASSDGLAGGPRTGELF
TRBV11-1	TRBJ1-4	ASRTGQLTNEKLF
TRBV10-3	TRBJ1-3	AISPGLSGNTIY
TRBV10-3	TRBJ2-2	AISATGTSDAGELF
TRBV18	TRBJ1-2	ASSPTGTDGYT
TRBV10-3	TRBJ2-3	AISFGTSTDTQY
TRBV28	TRBJ2-1	ASRDLGAGVSYNEQF